This is a list of T cell receptor beta chains from one sample in a study of beta chain features in type 1 diabetes. The data were produced by immunoSEQ multiplex PCR, yet TCRdb's version contains in-frame clones alone and is incomplete. The profile shows approximately 270,000 clones, 13% to 15% of them singletons. The sequencing input was naive CD4+ T cells from blood. The source of these receptors is a man aged 25 to 40 with type 1 diabetes. CDR3s include the opening cysteine and the closing phenylalanine or tryptophan. The D gene is left open where the match is weak. A clone size is listed for some rows: how often the clone was seen (once, few, many), or a class if it is expanded.

>TRBV6-6|.|TRBJ2-1|.
TGTGCCAGCAGTGGCGGCTCCTACAATGAGCAGTTCTTC
CASSGGSYNEQFF
>TRBV7-2|.|TRBJ1-2|.
TGTGCCAGCAGCTTAGTATCTGGCTACACCTTC
CASSLVSGYTF
>TRBV7-3|TRBD2|TRBJ2-1|.
TGTGCCAGCAGCGCCCTAGCGGGAGGGGCTTCAGATGAGCAGTTCTTC
CASSALAGGASDEQFF
>TRBV2|TRBD1|TRBJ2-1|.
TGTGCCAGCAGTGGAGGGCAGGGGGTCAATGAGCAGTTCTTC
CASSGGQGVNEQFF
>TRBV2|TRBD1|TRBJ2-7|few
TGTGCCAGCAGTGACCAGGGGGCAGGCTACGAGCAGTACTTC
CASSDQGAGYEQYF
>TRBV19|TRBD1|TRBJ1-1|few
TGTGCCAGTAGTATAAGGAACAGGGGGGCTTTCTTT
CASSIRNRGAFF
>TRBV9|TRBD2|TRBJ2-1|.
TGTGCCAGCACAGTAGGGGCACGGGAGGTCGATGAGCAGTTCTTC
CASTVGAREVDEQFF
>TRBV11-2|.|TRBJ2-5|few
TGTGCCAGCAGCCGACAGAACCTAGCGATGGAGACCCAGTACTTC
CASSRQNLAMETQYF
>TRBV18|TRBD1|TRBJ1-1|.
TGTGCCAGCTCGTTGGACAGGGACGCTGAAGCTTTCTTT
CASSLDRDAEAFF
>TRBV11-2|.|TRBJ2-2|.
TGTGCCAGCAGCAGAGACAGGAACACCGGGGAGCTGTTTTTT
CASSRDRNTGELFF
>TRBV7-2|.|TRBJ2-1|.
TGTGCCAGCAGCGCCAGACACGTCTACAATGAGCAGTTCTTC
CASSARHVYNEQFF
>TRBV7-2|TRBD1|TRBJ2-7|.
TGTGCCAGCAGCCAAGACAGGGATCTCTCCTACGAGCAGTACTTC
CASSQDRDLSYEQYF
>TRBV7-9|.|TRBJ2-5|many
TGTGCCAGCAGCTTGCTGGGAGGCGAGACCCAGTACTTC
CASSLLGGETQYF
>TRBV6-5|TRBD1|TRBJ1-3|.
TGTGCCAGCAGCTTGGACAGGGAATCTGGAAACACCATATATTTT
CASSLDRESGNTIYF
>TRBV7-9|.|TRBJ1-1|.
TGTGCCAGCAGCTTACTCATGAGGGACACTGAAGCTTTCTTT
CASSLLMRDTEAFF
>TRBV7-9|.|TRBJ1-1|few
TGTGCCAGCAGCTTCCGCAGGGAGGGCACTGAAGCTTTCTTT
CASSFRREGTEAFF
>TRBV9|TRBD2|TRBJ2-7|few
TGTGCCAGCAGCGTAGCCCCCCATCCTAGCGGGAAAGAGCAGTACTTC
CASSVAPHPSGKEQYF
>TRBV30|TRBD2|TRBJ2-7|few
TGTGCCTGGAGTGTCCTAGGTAGCGGGAACGCTTACGAGCAGTACTTC
CAWSVLGSGNAYEQYF
>TRBV5-1|TRBD2|TRBJ2-1|.
TGCGCCACCACCACCGGGACTAGCGGACATGAGCAGTTCTTC
CATTTGTSGHEQFF
>TRBV9|TRBD1|TRBJ1-1|.
TGTGCCAGCAGCGCGACAGGGGGAGTGAACACTGAAGCTTTCTTT
CASSATGGVNTEAFF
>TRBV14|.|TRBJ2-2|few
TGTGCCAGCAGCTACAGGGCCCCCGGGGAGCTGTTTTTT
CASSYRAPGELFF